This TCR beta chain is drawn from a study of blood T cell repertoires in COVID-19 (dated by TCRdb to 2018 to 2021). Background for the entire study: The collaborator samples originated in the United States, Italy and Spain and spanned the acute and convalescent phases of COVID-19. The prospective study material was composed of cDNA or gDNA derived from T cells, B-cell-depleted T cells, or PBMCs. Subjects who had been exposed to COVID-19, were actively infected with it, or had recovered from it provided the deeply sampled blood TCRbeta repertoires that made up the dataset. The repertoires were made available in a free public database intended to serve as a resource for research on the immune response to SARS-CoV-2. Samples came from the ongoing ImmuneRACE study (first 160 participants) plus 1,254 subjects from 6 global collaborators. Sample metadata almost always included a de-identified subject ID, COVID-19 status, age in years and sex. Where HLA class I and class II types were available, the types were taken from metadata supplied by the sample provider, not from assay-based typing. General findings and caveats noted by the study authors: The amount of clinical and demographic metadata varied by source and participant and was provided uncurated.

TCRbeta CDR3 regions were amplified from genomic DNA by means of the immunoSEQ Assay, a bias-controlled multiplex PCR. The authors' pipeline ran thus. The number of nucleated cells in each sample was estimated from the amplification of reference gene primers within the assay. To quantify the absolute abundance of each unique TCRbeta CDR3 rearrangement, sequence reads were collapsed and filtered. For each sample, productive Simpson clonality was calculated as the square root of Simpson's diversity index over productive rearrangements. The table was pulled from immuneACCESS by TCRdb, which kept in-frame rearrangements only. Such tables lose some clones; where checked, under half of the loss comes from unresolved V genes, and the rest has no known cause. That table furnishes V, J and clone size, whereas the DNA furnished D and trimming. This sample holds 140,000 to 150,000 clones; approximately 86% were observed only once. The ten largest account for 1.5% to 2% of the sample.

The V and J ends are trimmed by 6 bases and 4 bases, leaving 16 bases between them. Its CDR3 holds 15 amino acids, cysteine through phenylalanine. Only the CDR3 part of the read is kept: 45 bases, read in frame from the first base. The CDR1 and CDR2 encoded by the germline V gene (reference sequence) are MNHNY and SVGAGI. As to this clone: This clone's antigen is unknown. Base qualities were left out, and no much larger clone turns up one base away.

Collaborating institutions collected whole blood in K2EDTA tubes following their own protocols. For TCRbeta analysis, collaborators shipped samples in one of three forms: frozen whole blood, isolated PBMCs, or DNA extracted from either of those sample types. The rearrangement combines TRBV6-6 with TRBJ1-5; possibly the D gene is TRBD1, per 6 matching bases. This clonotype was obtained from a man aged 65 to 85 with acute or convalescent COVID-19. The sequencing input was peripheral blood. The CDR3 protein sequence reads: CASSKGQSKNQPQHF. Here is the DNA: TGTGCCAGCAGCAAAGGACAGAGCAAGAATCAGCCCCAGCATTTT.